What follows are 14 T cell receptor beta chains derived from one specimen sequenced in a study of Ad26.COV2.S vaccination and SARS-CoV-2 variants. Measured with immunoSEQ multiplex PCR; TCRdb has only the in-frame clones, and not every one. The repertoire includes more than 85,000 clones, around three quarters of them detected once, and roughly 17% sits in the top ten. The sequences come from peripheral blood, collected after recovery from COVID-19. The source of these receptors is a human donor who had recovered from COVID-19.

The J gene is TRBJ2-1, the V gene TRBV6-1; D might be TRBD1 (7 bases). CDR1 is MNHNS and CDR2 is SASEGT in the germline V gene. This CDR3 comprises 13 residues. Trimming took 7 bases from V and 6 from J, leaving 13 bases between them. CDR3 loop: CASTAGQPNEQFF. The CDR3 DNA is TGTGCCAGCACCGCGGGACAGCCCAATGAGCAGTTCTTC.

CDR3 residues: CASNGLGSTDTQYF. CDR3 nucleotide sequence: TGTGCCAGCAACGGACTGGGGAGCACAGATACGCAGTATTTT. V usage is TRBV2 and J usage is TRBJ2-3; a possible D gene is TRBD2 (5 bases). The CDR3 totals 14 residues. Per germline, CDR1 SNHLY and CDR2 FYNNEI. V lost 7 bases to trimming and J lost 0 bases, with 11 bases between them.

This clone has only a few counts. This chain links TRBV10-1 with TRBJ2-7; 8 bases match TRBD1. The J segment lost 6 bases and the V segment lost 5 bases, leaving 12 bases of the junction unmatched. The CDR3 is 15 amino acids. Germline V gives CDR1 WNHNN, CDR2 SYGVQD (reference sequence). CDR3 nucleotide sequence: TGCGCCAGCAGTCCTGGACAGGGTTATTCATTCGAGCAGTACTTC. Encoded protein: CASSPGQGYSFEQYF.

This chain connects TRBV18 to TRBJ1-4, with D maybe TRBD1 (5 bases). The CDR3 totals 14 residues. Trimming removed 3 bases from V and 6 bases from J, with 11 bases in between. In germline, CDR1 is KGHSH, CDR2 LQKENI. CDR3 protein: CASSPFMGDEKLFF. The CDR3 DNA is TGTGCCAGCTCACCTTTCATGGGGGATGAAAAACTGTTTTTT.

The chain couples TRBV15 to TRBJ1-4; a possible D gene is TRBD1 (5 bases). CDR3 length equals 16 residues. The germline V and J ends were trimmed by 1 base and 6 bases, with 15 bases remaining between them. The germline CDR1 and CDR2 sequences are LNHNV and YYDKDF (reference sequence). CDR3 in amino acids: CATSRGRGQGDEKLFF. DNA for the CDR3: TGTGCCACCAGCAGAGGACGGGGCCAGGGTGATGAAAAACTGTTTTTT.

CDR3 protein: CASSPGPRGPTDTQYF. CDR3 coding DNA: TGTGCCAGCAGCCCAGGGCCTCGGGGGCCCACAGATACGCAGTATTTT. The chain has TRBV9 and TRBJ2-3; TRBD1 or TRBD2 may be the D gene (6 bases each). Looked up from germline, CDR1 is SGDLS and CDR2 is YYNGEE. V was pared by 4 bases and J by 2 bases, with 17 bases between. The CDR3 totals 16 residues.

The rearrangement links TRBV4-1 to TRBJ2-7; TRBD2 agrees at 7 bases. The CDR3 consists of 15 residues. The germline gives CDR1 MGHRA, CDR2 YSYEKL. The trim removed 4 bases at V and 3 bases at J, leaving 9 bases unmatched. The CDR3 nucleotides are TGCGCCAGCAGCCCGGGACTACGGGGCGGCTACGAGCAGTACTTC. Its translation: CASSPGLRGGYEQYF.

The chain couples TRBV9 to TRBJ2-5, with 11 bases matching TRBD2. The CDR3 loop spans 15 amino acids. V trimming: 2 bases; J trimming: 4 bases; junction bases outside the gene matches: 4. Germline V lookup: CDR1 SGDLS, CDR2 YYNGEE. CDR3 sequence: CASSVSGGGRETQYF. CDR3 sequence (DNA): TGTGCCAGCAGCGTTAGCGGGGGGGGTCGAGAGACCCAGTACTTC. The full variable domain, completed using reference TRBV9 and TRBJ2-5, is DSGVTQTPKHLITATGQRVTLRCSPRSGDLSVYWYQQSLDQGLQFLIQYYNGEERAKGNILERFSAQQFPDLHSELNLSSLELGDSALYFCASSVSGGGRETQYFGPGTRLLVL.

The chain is built from TRBV27 and TRBJ2-2; 14 bases line up with TRBD2. The germline V gene has CDR1 MNHEY and CDR2 SMNVEV (reference sequence). The CDR3 is 17 amino acids. Unmatched junction bases numbered 5, after V lost 5 bases and J lost 3 bases. Written as DNA, the CDR3 is TGTGCCAGCAGTCCCGGGACTAGCGGGGGAGACACCGGGGAGCTGTTTTTT. Translated: CASSPGTSGGDTGELFF.

The rearrangement uses TRBV11-3 and TRBJ2-3, with TRBD2 matching 7 bases. The trim removed 5 bases at V and 1 base at J, leaving 6 bases unmatched. The V gene's germline CDR1 is SGHNT and CDR2 YENEEA. The CDR3 totals 15 residues. The CDR3 DNA sequence: TGTGCCAGCAGCCTGAGCGGGGACGGCACAGATACGCAGTATTTT. Translation: CASSLSGDGTDTQYF.

This clone has a handful of counts. The chain has TRBV27 and TRBJ2-7; 7 bases are shared with TRBD1. Germline V gene lookup returns CDR1 MNHEY and CDR2 SMNVEV (reference sequence). Losses at the gene ends were 2 bases for V and 2 bases for J; bases not matched to a gene: 6. The CDR3 totals 15 residues. CDR3 sequence reads: CASSLTPTGPYEQYF. CDR3 nucleotide sequence: TGTGCCAGCAGTTTAACCCCGACAGGGCCCTACGAGCAGTACTTC.

V and J are TRBV7-9 and TRBJ2-1, with 7 bases fitting TRBD1. The V and J ends lost 4 bases and 7 bases, in that order; junction bases with no gene match: 7. Germline assignment: CDR1 SEHNR and CDR2 FQNEAQ (reference sequence). This CDR3 contains 14 residues. CDR3 coding DNA: TGTGCCAGCAGCTCTAGGGGGCCGGGGAATGAGCAGTTCTTC. Translation: CASSSRGPGNEQFF.

The chain joins TRBV2 to TRBJ1-1; D ambiguous. The CDR3 is 15 residues long. The germline V and J ends were trimmed by 2 bases and 4 bases, with 14 bases remaining between them. Germline-derived CDR1 and CDR2 are SNHLY and FYNNEI. CDR3 nucleotides: TGTGCCAGCAGTGAACGGACGACTCCGGGCACTGAAGCTTTCTTT. It codes for CASSERTTPGTEAFF.

This clone showed up just once. The CDR3, as DNA: TGTGCCAGCAGGCTTGGACGGCGGACAGTGAAGGATTCACCCCTCCACTTT. This codes for CASRLGRRTVKDSPLHF. The chain recombines TRBV28 with TRBJ1-6; TRBD1 might be the D (6 bases). Per the germline V gene, CDR1 is MDHEN and CDR2 is SYDVKM. Trimming cost V 6 bases and J 8 bases, with 23 bases left between them. This CDR3 spans 17 amino acids. Full variable domain (remainder filled in from reference TRBV28 and TRBJ1-6): DVKVTQSSRYLVKRTGEKVFLECVQDMDHENMFWYRQDPGLGLRLIYFSYDVKMKEKGDIPEGYSVSREKKERFSLILESASTNQTSMYLCASRLGRRTVKDSPLHFGNGTRLTVT.